A selection of T cell receptor beta chains follows, all from one sample in a study of cytomegalovirus exposure and HLA in healthy donors. Clones were sequenced by immunoSEQ multiplex PCR, and TCRdb holds only the in-frame ones, with some missing. This table has about 180,000 clones, 85% appearing once. Sequencing input: PBMCs. These receptors were taken from a young man in good health and CMV-seropositive. Both conserved end residues are trimmed from each CDR3. Size values are once, few and many counts, or a class for expanded clones, and some rows have none.

>TRBJ1-6|TRBV11-3|.
ASSGGIGSSYNSPLH
>TRBJ2-7|TRBV5-4|.
ASSFGTGPYEQY
>TRBJ1-4|TRBV2|.
ASRQDNNEKLF
>TRBJ1-2|TRBV28|once
ASRPGQGNYGYT
>TRBJ1-4|TRBV6-5|.
ASSYATANEKLF
>TRBJ2-7|TRBV11-2|.
ASSPGYYEQY
>TRBJ2-7|TRBV27|.
ASSAGQSYEQY
>TRBJ2-3|TRBV5-1|.
ASSTPSGDPTDTQY
>TRBJ2-3|TRBV30|.
AWSSTRTSDSTDTQY
>TRBJ2-7|TRBV7-2|.
ASSLGTGVYEQY
>TRBJ1-4|TRBV6-5|.
ASSRRTGLNEKLF
>TRBJ2-2|TRBV19|few
ASRDSKVSGELF
>TRBJ2-7|TRBV28|.
ASSLRENDFEQY
>TRBJ1-2|TRBV18|.
ASSPVGQGDGYT
>TRBJ2-7|TRBV18|.
ASSPAGTKSYEQY
>TRBJ1-2|TRBV2|.
ASSENWGDGYT
>TRBJ1-2|TRBV28|.
ASSLQGSYGYT
>TRBJ2-3|TRBV6-1|.
ASAGGGFTDTQY
>TRBJ2-1|TRBV2|.
ASSEVGQGQYNEQF
>TRBJ1-5|TRBV19|.
ASSTRGGYQPQH
>TRBJ1-1|TRBV29-1|.
SVSLDSGYTEAF
>TRBJ2-1|TRBV5-1|.
ASSFQGSNEQF